Presented here are 14 T cell receptor beta chains from one specimen sequenced in a study of shared clonotypes between healthy human individuals. Some clones are missing from TCRdb's copy, which holds only in-frame ones; the method was immunoSEQ multiplex PCR. The table has 2 million to 2.5 million clones, 85% to 95% seen once. The sample was naive CD4+ T cells sorted from blood. Subset: CD45RA+ positively selected. The receptors were gathered from a man aged 18 to 30 in good health.

This clone has just one count. The gene calls are TRBV2 and TRBJ2-7; 8 nucleotides line up with TRBD2. V lost 10 bases and J lost 6; bases outside the gene matches: 11. Germline V CDR1 and CDR2: SNHLY, FYNNEI. This CDR3 is built from 13 residues. The CDR3 region is CAILRAGVGEQYF. The CDR3 DNA sequence: TGTGCCATCCTCAGAGCGGGAGTGGGCGAGCAGTACTTC.

CDR3 coding DNA: TGTGCCAGCAGCCAAGTCGCATTCAACTCACCCCTCCACTTT. Translation: CASSQVAFNSPLHF. The chain carries TRBV14 and TRBJ1-6; the D is unclear. Trimming shortened V by 1 base and J by 10 bases, and 11 bases separated the two germline ends. The germline V gene has CDR1 SGHDN and CDR2 FVKESK. CDR3 length: 14 amino acids.

As regards this clone: Other DNA sequences in this specimen translate into the identical CDR3. V is TRBV20-1 and J is TRBJ1-1; D gene uncertain. V dropped 3 bases and J dropped 3 bases, with 5 bases sitting between them. Germline V gene lookup returns CDR1 DFQATT and CDR2 SNEGSKA (reference sequence). The CDR3 is 11 amino acids. This chain's CDR3 is CSARGDTEAFF. The CDR3 DNA sequence: TGCAGTGCTAGGGGCGACACTGAAGCTTTCTTT.

The chain combines TRBV29-1 with TRBJ2-3; 12 bases are shared with TRBD2. Germline assignment: CDR1 SQVTM and CDR2 ANQGSEA. The CDR3 is made up of 15 amino acids. The junction had 6 bases not matched to a gene; V was cut back by 7 bases and J by 1 base. CDR3: CSATGLAGRTDTQYF. The CDR3 nucleotides are TGCAGCGCAACCGGACTAGCGGGGCGCACAGATACGCAGTATTTT.

The J gene is TRBJ2-5, the V gene TRBV6-1; the D gene is possibly TRBD1 (5 bases). The end of the DNA is better explained by TRBJ2-7, so the J call may be wrong. This CDR3 spans 13 amino acids. Germline V gene data show CDR1 as MNHNS and CDR2 as SASEGT. The CDR3 is CASLGAGYYEQYF. The CDR3 DNA is TGTGCCAGCCTAGGGGCAGGGTACTACGAGCAGTACTTC.

The chain carries TRBV30 and TRBJ2-4; possible D gene TRBD2, 5 bases. Trimming cost V 7 bases and J 7 bases, with 20 bases left between them. CDR1 is GTSNPN, CDR2 SVGIG, per germline (reference sequence). The CDR3 sequence is 14 residues long. The CDR3 protein is CAFYLRARGNIQYF. Here the CDR3 DNA reads TGTGCCTTCTACCTCCGGGCTCGCGGGAACATTCAGTACTTC. The whole variable domain, filled in from reference TRBV30 and TRBJ2-4, reads SQTIHQWPATLVQPVGSPLSLECTVEGTSNPNLYWYRQAAGRGLQLLFYSVGIGQISSEVPQNLSASRPQDRQFILSSKKLLLSDSGFYLCAFYLRARGNIQYFGAGTRLSVL.

This clone showed up just once. The chain recombines TRBV2 with TRBJ1-4; D gene unclear. V lost 6 bases, J lost 4 bases, and 12 bases lay in between. This CDR3 is built from 14 residues. Looked up from germline, CDR1 is SNHLY and CDR2 is FYNNEI. The DNA for the CDR3 is TGTGCCAGCAGATCCGGCACCGATAATGAAAAACTGTTTTTT. The encoded protein is CASRSGTDNEKLFF.

This chain uses TRBV19 with TRBJ1-5; no definite D call. CDR3 length: 16 residues. The germline V and J ends were trimmed by 6 bases and 4 bases, with 19 bases remaining between them. From germline, CDR1 is LNHDA and CDR2 SQIVND (reference sequence). The CDR3 is CASSLLHSDPNQPQHF. CDR3 sequence (DNA): TGTGCCAGTAGCCTCCTTCACTCAGACCCGAATCAGCCCCAGCATTTT.

This clone was seen a single time. J is TRBJ2-2 and V is TRBV10-3, with D possibly being TRBD2 (6 bases). The CDR3 is made up of 16 amino acids. The V gene's germline CDR1 is ENHRY and CDR2 SYGVKD. V lost 2 bases, J lost 6 bases, and 16 bases lay in between. The CDR3 coding sequence is TGTGCCATCAGTGAGGATTTACTAGCTCTGGCCGGGGAGCTGTTTTTT. Residues: CAISEDLLALAGELFF.

The chain has TRBV7-2 and TRBJ2-7; TRBD2 matches at 7 bases. The CDR3 covers 15 residues. The germline CDR1 and CDR2 sequences are SGHTA and FQGNSA. V lost 1 base and J lost 3; bases outside the gene matches: 6. The CDR3 protein is CASSLGLAVNYEQYF. The CDR3 DNA is TGTGCCAGCAGCTTAGGGCTAGCGGTAAACTACGAGCAGTACTTC.

CDR3: CASSLRDRAYGYTF. The CDR3 nucleotides are TGTGCCAGCAGCTTGCGGGACAGGGCCTATGGCTACACCTTC. This sequence joins TRBV5-4 and TRBJ1-2; 9 nucleotides line up with TRBD1. With 1 base clipped from V and 4 bases from J, the junction kept 2 bases outside the gene matches. The CDR3 extends over 14 amino acids. The germline V gene has CDR1 SGHNT and CDR2 YYREEE (reference sequence).

The chain links TRBV2 to TRBJ1-4, with TRBD1 as a possible D gene (5 bases). CDR3 length equals 16 residues. Per the germline V gene, CDR1 is SNHLY and CDR2 is FYNNEI. Trimming pared 4 bases from V and 1 base from J, leaving 13 bases between. CDR3 residues: CASSATDSGTNEKLFF. CDR3 DNA: TGTGCCAGCAGTGCGACCGACAGTGGAACTAATGAAAAACTGTTTTTT.

The chain is built from TRBV7-6 and TRBJ2-5; D unclear. The ends were cut back, 1 base at V and 5 bases at J, with 20 bases in the middle. The CDR3 loop spans 17 amino acids. In germline, CDR1 is SGHVS, CDR2 FNYEAQ. The CDR3 nucleotides are TGTGCCAGCAGCTTAGATTTCTCGAGACCAGCCGCGGAGACCCAGTACTTC. Its protein is CASSLDFSRPAAETQYF.

The chain has TRBV11-2 and TRBJ2-3; the D is unclear. Germline-derived CDR1 and CDR2 are SGHAT and FQNNGV. CDR3 length: 14 residues. Trimming cost V 7 bases and J 4 bases, with 15 bases left between them. CDR3 coding DNA: TGTGCCAGCACCACCCGCTACCGGGCAGATACGCAGTATTTT. Translating gives CASTTRYRADTQYF.